There are many counts of the clone carrying this T cell receptor (beta chain). The source material, RNA transcripts, was used to amplify TCR beta CDR3 regions. HTBI primers were used for first-round RT-PCR of the TCR CDR3. TCRdb re-derived calls from the multiplex PCR reads in MiXCR, one entry per CDR3 protein. The sample includes about 320,000 distinct CDR3 sequences, roughly 15% of them seen just once. The data stem from a study of T cells in Graves' hyperthyroidism and ophthalmopathy. This CDR3 has 14 residues. Germline CDR1 and CDR2: MNHEY and SMNVEV (reference sequence). V shed 4 bases and J shed 11 bases, with 18 bases lying between them.

Sequences were obtained from blood. The chain carries TRBV27 and TRBJ2-1, with D possibly being TRBD2 (5 bases). This TCR was sampled from a man aged 25-45 years with Graves' hyperthyroidism. The CDR3 coding sequence is TGTGCCAGCAGTTCCCCCGGGGTGAGGCTAAAGCAGTTCTTC. It is translated as CASSSPGVRLKQFF.